The 7 T cell receptor beta chains presented below share a single source sample, sequenced in a study of CD8+ T cells in alopecia areata. cDNA serving as the sequencing template came from extracted, reverse transcribed RNA. The assay was immunoSEQ multiplex PCR, and TCRdb's table has in-frame clones only and misses some. Altogether around 150,000 clones are present, 45% to 60% being singletons, with the ten largest covering around 5%. Sequenced sample: CD4+ T cells sorted from blood. The receptors shown here come from a human donor in good health.

The V gene is TRBV27, the J gene TRBJ1-5, with D possibly TRBD1 on 6 matching bases. The CDR3 spans 12 residues. The V end lost 10 bases, the J end lost 4 bases, and 11 bases lay between the germline ends. Germline V gives CDR1 MNHEY, CDR2 SMNVEV (reference sequence). The CDR3 DNA reads as TGTGCCACCGGACAGCGGAATCAGCCCCAGCATTTT. Encoded protein: CATGQRNQPQHF.

This chain joins TRBV7-9 and TRBJ2-2, with 8 bases aligning to TRBD2. With V trimmed by 5 bases and J by 4 bases, 3 bases remained unmatched. The CDR3 loop spans 14 amino acids. Germline CDR1 SEHNR, CDR2 FQNEAQ (reference sequence). For the CDR3, the DNA is TGTGCCAGCAGCAGTCTAGCGGGCACCGGGGAGCTGTTTTTT. Translated: CASSSLAGTGELFF. Together with reference TRBV7-9 and TRBJ2-2, the CDR3 gives the full variable domain: DTGVSQNPRHKITKRGQNVTFRCDPISEHNRLYWYRQTLGQGPEFLTYFQNEAQLEKSRLLSDRFSAERPKGSFSTLEIQRTEQGDSAMYLCASSSLAGTGELFFGEGSRLTVL.

At least ten counts were recorded for this clone. The V call is TRBV10-2, the J call TRBJ2-3; 9 bases fit TRBD1. This CDR3 is built from 15 residues. J gave up 2 bases and V 6 bases, and 6 bases lay outside the gene matches. Germline V gene data show CDR1 as WSHSY and CDR2 as SAAADI. The CDR3 DNA is TGCGCCAGCAGACAGGGGGCCGGATACACAGATACGCAGTATTTT. It is translated as CASRQGAGYTDTQYF.

This clone was seen repeatedly, ten times or more. The rearrangement joins TRBV7-3 to TRBJ2-1; D is undetermined. V dropped 7 bases and J dropped 9 bases, with 13 bases sitting between them. The V gene's germline CDR1 is SGHTA and CDR2 FQGTGA. CDR3 size: 12 residues. CDR3: CASTSGRGEQFF. CDR3 coding DNA: TGTGCCAGCACCTCCGGAAGAGGTGAGCAGTTCTTC.

The chain combines TRBV20-1 with TRBJ1-1; D may be TRBD1 (5 bases). The CDR3 is 8 residues long. Trimming cost V 8 bases and J 14 bases, with 12 bases left between them. The germline CDR1 and CDR2 sequences are DFQATT and SNEGSKA (reference sequence). Here the CDR3 reads CSPDRGFF. In DNA form, the CDR3 reads TGCAGTCCCGACCGGGGGTTCTTT.

This clone was found a few times. J is TRBJ2-4 and V is TRBV30; D unclear. Germline V gene sequence: CDR1 GTSNPN, CDR2 SVGIG (reference sequence). This CDR3 has 13 residues. V was trimmed by 3 bases and J by 1 base, leaving 7 bases between them. CDR3 sequence: CAWRGLAKNIQYF. CDR3 coding DNA: TGTGCCTGGAGGGGTTTGGCCAAAAACATTCAGTACTTC.

The chain joins TRBV2 to TRBJ2-3, with 9 bases aligning to TRBD2. Germline V gene data show CDR1 as SNHLY and CDR2 as FYNNEI. The V segment lost 3 bases and the J segment 12 bases; nucleotides outside the gene matches: 10. The CDR3 is made up of 14 amino acids. The CDR3 DNA sequence: TGTGCCAGCAGTGAGGCTAGCGGGATGGCCTCACAGTATTTT. Residues: CASSEASGMASQYF.